This T cell receptor (beta chain) was profiled in a study of response to subunit inactivated influenza vaccine. TCRdb reanalysed the RT-PCR reads using MiXCR and keeps one entry per CDR3 protein. The repertoire includes approximately 530,000 distinct CDR3 sequences, roughly 8.2% of them detected once, and approximately 13% sits in the top ten. The study's findings and limits: That few new T cells are recruited by each seasonal influenza vaccination was the authors' suggestion.

Germline values: CDR1 SQVTM, CDR2 ANQGSEA. The CDR3 totals 13 residues. The ends were cut back, 0 bases at V and 1 base at J, with 6 bases in the middle. The table lists this clonotype with a few counts. Its antigen is as yet unknown. The clonotype comes from a man between 50 and 69 years old who received an inactivated influenza vaccine. The chain carries TRBV29-1 and TRBJ1-1; D remains ambiguous. Material: PBMCs from blood, obtained less than 30 months after vaccination. CDR3 DNA sequence: TGCAGCGTTGAAGATCGGCGGAACACTGAAGCTTTCTTT. Its translation is CSVEDRRNTEAFF.